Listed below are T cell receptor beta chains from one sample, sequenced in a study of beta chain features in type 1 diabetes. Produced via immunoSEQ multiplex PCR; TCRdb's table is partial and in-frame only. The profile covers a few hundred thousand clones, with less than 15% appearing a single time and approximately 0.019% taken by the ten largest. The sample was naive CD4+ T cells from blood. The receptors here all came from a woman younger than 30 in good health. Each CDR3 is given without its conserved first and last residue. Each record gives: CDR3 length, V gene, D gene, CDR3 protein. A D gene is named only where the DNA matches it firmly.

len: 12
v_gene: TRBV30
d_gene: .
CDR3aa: AWSVQSGNQPQH

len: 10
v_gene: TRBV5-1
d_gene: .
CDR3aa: ASSLGAYEQY

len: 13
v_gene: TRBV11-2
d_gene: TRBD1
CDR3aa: ASIWGQRNTGELF

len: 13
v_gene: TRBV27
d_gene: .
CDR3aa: ASSLTRPAETTQY

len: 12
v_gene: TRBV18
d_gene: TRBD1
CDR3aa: ASSPERTGAEQF

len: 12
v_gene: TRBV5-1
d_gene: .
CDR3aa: ASSLMTTTDEQF

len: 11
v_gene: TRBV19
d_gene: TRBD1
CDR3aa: ARRTGWDNEQF

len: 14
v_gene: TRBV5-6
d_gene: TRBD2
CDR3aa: ASSFLAGVSYNEQF

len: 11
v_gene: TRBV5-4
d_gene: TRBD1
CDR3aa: ASSRGQAETQY

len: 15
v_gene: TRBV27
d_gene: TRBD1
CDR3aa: ASSIPGQGYSNQPQH

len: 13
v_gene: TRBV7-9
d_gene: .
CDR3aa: ASSSGLQPYNEQF

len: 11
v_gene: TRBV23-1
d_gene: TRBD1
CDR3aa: ASRQTGNQPQH

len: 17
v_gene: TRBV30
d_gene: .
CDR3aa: AWSVLWGGQGYNTGELF

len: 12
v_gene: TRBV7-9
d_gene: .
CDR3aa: ASSSGLRTDTQY

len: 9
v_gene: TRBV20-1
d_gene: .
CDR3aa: SASRGYGYT

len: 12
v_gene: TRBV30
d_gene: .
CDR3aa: AWSGLIGEVIQY

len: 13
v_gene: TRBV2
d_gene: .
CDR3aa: ASSEQGREEETQY

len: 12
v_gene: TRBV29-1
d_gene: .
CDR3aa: SVDIPGLYYEQY

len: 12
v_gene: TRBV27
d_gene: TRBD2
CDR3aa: ASRRGRAAHEQY

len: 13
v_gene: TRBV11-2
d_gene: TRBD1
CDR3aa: ASSSRGRGVDTQY

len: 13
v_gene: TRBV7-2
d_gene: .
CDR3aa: ASSLAKQLAYEQY

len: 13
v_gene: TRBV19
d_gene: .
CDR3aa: ASSTDRSSYNEQF

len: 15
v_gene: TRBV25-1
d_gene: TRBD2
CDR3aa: ASSDPGTSGGQETQY

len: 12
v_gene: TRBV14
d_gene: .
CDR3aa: ASSQVRVSYEQY

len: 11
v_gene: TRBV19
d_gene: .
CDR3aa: ASRQGTNYGYT

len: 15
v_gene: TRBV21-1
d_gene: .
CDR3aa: ASSKDLASGRAYEQY

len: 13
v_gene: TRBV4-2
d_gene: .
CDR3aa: ASSQGGTGEETQY

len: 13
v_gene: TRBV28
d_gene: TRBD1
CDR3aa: ASTYAGQGANEQF

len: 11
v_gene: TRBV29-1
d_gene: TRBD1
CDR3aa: SVPGGGPEKLF

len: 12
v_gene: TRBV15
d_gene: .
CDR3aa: ATSRERVYNEQF

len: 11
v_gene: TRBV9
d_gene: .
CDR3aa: ASSGGPNTEAF

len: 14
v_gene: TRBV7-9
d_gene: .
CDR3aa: ASSSAGGVSNEKLF

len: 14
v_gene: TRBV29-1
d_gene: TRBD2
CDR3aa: SVEPRLATGANVLT

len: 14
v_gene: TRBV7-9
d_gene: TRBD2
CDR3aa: ASSPPSGDNTGELF

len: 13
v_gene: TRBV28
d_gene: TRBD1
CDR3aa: ASSLWGQGTDTQY

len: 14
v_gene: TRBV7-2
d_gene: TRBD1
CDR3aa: ASSFTGTGRTDTQY

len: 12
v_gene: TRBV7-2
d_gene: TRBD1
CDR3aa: ASSLEGRGNEQF

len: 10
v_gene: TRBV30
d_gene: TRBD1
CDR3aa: AFRQGGEKLF

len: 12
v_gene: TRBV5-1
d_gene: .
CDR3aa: ASSLGTEIYEQY

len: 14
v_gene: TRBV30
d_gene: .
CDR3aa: AWSGATKAVTDTQY

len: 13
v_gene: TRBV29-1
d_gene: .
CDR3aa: SVEAHRGGNYEQY

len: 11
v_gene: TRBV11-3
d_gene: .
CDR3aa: ASARLVGGRIF

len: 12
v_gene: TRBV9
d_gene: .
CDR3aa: ASSPQRVYNEQF

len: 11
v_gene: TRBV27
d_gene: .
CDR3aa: ASSLSAWGLQF

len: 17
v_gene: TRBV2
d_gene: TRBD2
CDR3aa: ASSERRLAGGTNTGELF

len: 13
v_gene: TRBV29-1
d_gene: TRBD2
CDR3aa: SVTASGRNTGELF

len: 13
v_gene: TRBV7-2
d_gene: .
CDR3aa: ASSLTPSVHGELF

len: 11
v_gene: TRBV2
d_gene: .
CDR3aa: ASSSQGLEEQY